Described below is a single T cell receptor (beta chain) sequence and its context. Antigen unknown. With V trimmed by 7 bases and J by 3 bases, 6 bases remained unmatched. Germline V gene data show CDR1 as SGHRS and CDR2 as YFSETQ. The CDR3 runs 15 residues. This specimen belongs to a study of OX40 agonist ivuxolimab in advanced cancers. Study-wide context: Patients' therapy was ivuxolimab, an antibody that acts as an agonist of OX40 (CD134).

Findings and limits, study-wide: Researchers report that CD8+ T cells had, on average, more expanded clones than CD4+. No determination was made of the antigen specificity of the expanded peripheral T cells.

Sequencing was performed with immunoSEQ multiplex PCR; in TCRdb, only in-frame clones are kept and a portion is missing. The sample shows about 65,000 clones, about nine tenths of them seen only once. The chain is built from TRBV5-1 and TRBJ2-2; 10 nucleotides align to TRBD1. The input for sequencing was CD4+ or CD8+ T cells sorted from blood, taken in a trial of the OX40 agonist ivuxolimab. The source is an adult with an advanced solid tumor such as melanoma, head and neck, liver or kidney cancer. The CDR3: CASGQGEVYTGELFF. The CDR3 DNA sequence: TGCGCCAGCGGACAGGGGGAAGTTTACACCGGGGAGCTGTTTTTT.